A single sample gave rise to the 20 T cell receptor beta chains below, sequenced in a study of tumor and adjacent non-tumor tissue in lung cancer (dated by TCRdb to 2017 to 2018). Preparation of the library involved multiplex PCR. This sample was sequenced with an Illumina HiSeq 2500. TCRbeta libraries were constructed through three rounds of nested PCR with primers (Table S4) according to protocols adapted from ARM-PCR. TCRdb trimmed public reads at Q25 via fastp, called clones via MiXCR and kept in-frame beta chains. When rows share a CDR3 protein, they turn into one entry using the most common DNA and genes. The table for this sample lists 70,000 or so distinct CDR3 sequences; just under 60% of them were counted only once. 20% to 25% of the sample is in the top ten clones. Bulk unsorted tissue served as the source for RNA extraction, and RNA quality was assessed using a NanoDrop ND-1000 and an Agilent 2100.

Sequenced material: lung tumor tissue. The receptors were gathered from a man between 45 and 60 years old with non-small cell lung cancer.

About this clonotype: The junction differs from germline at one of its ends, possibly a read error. CDR3 residues: CASSSLAGVPGEQCF. The DNA of the CDR3 is TGCGCCAGCAGCTCCTTAGCGGGAGTCCCCGGGGAGCAGTGCTTC. This sequence joins TRBV5-1 and TRBJ2-7, with 9 bases lining up with TRBD2. CDR3 length: 15 amino acids. Germline CDR1 and CDR2: SGHRS and YFSETQ.

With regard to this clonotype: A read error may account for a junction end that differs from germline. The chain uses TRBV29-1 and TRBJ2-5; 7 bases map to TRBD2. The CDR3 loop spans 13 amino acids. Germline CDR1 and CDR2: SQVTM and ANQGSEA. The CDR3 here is CSVERSGRETHYF. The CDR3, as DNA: TGCAGCGTTGAGCGGTCGGGGCGGGAGACCCATTACTTC.

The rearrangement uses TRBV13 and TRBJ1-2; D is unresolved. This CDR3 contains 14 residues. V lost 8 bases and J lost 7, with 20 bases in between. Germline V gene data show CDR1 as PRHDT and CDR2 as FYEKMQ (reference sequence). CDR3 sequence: CASGPRSVGAGYTF. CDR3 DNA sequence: TGTGCCAGCGGCCCCCGGAGTGTGGGCGCTGGCTACACCTTC.

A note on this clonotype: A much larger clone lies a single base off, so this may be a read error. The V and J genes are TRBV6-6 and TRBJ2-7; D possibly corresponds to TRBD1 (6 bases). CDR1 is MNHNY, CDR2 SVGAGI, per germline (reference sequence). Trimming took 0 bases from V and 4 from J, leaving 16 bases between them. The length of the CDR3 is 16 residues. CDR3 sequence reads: CASSYSDSGTQYEQYF. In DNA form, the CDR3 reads TGTGCCAGCAGTTACTCGGATTCCGGGACACAGTACGAGCAGTACTTC.

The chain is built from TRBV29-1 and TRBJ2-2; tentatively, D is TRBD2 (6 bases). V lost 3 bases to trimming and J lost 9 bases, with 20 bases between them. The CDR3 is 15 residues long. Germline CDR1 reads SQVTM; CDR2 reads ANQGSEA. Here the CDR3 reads CSVDYGGGNTWELFF. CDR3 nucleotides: TGCAGCGTTGATTATGGCGGAGGGAACACTTGGGAGCTGTTTTTT.

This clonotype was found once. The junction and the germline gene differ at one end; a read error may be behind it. In DNA, the CDR3 is TGTGCCAGCAGTGCCTGGACAGGGGATGGGGTCAACGTCCTGACTTTC. Protein product: CASSAWTGDGVNVLTF. The rearrangement uses TRBV6-1 and TRBJ2-6; 9 nucleotides match TRBD1. The CDR3 loop spans 16 amino acids. The germline V gene has CDR1 MNHNS and CDR2 SASEGT.

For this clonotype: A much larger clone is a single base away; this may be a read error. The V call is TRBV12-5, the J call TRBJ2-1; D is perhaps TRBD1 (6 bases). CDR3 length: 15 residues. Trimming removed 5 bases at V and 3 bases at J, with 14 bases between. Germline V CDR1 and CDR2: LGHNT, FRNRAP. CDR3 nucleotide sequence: TGTGCTAGTGGTGTGGAACTAGGGGGCTACAATGAGCAGTTCTTC. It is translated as CASGVELGGYNEQFF. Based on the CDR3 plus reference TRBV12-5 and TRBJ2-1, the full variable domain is DARVTQTPRHKVTEMGQEVTMRCQPILGHNTVFWYRQTMMQGLELLAYFRNRAPLDDSGMPKDRFSAEMPDATLATLKIQPSEPRDSAVYFCASGVELGGYNEQFFGPGTRLTVL.

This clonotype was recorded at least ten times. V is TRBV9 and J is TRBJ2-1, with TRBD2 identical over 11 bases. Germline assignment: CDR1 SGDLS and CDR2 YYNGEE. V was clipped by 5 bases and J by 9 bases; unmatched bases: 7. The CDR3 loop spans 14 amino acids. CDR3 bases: TGTGCCAGCAGGACGGGGACTAGCGGAGGTGAGCAGTTCTTC. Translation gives CASRTGTSGGEQFF. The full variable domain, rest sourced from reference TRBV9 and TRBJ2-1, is DSGVTQTPKHLITATGQRVTLRCSPRSGDLSVYWYQQSLDQGLQFLIQYYNGEERAKGNILERFSAQQFPDLHSELNLSSLELGDSALYFCASRTGTSGGEQFFGPGTRLTVL.

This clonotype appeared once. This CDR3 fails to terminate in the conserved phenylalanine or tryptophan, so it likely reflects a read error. CDR3 DNA sequence: TGTGAGGCACCGTTTCCGGCCTACGCTCACAATGAGCAGTTCTCC. This translates into CEAPFPAYAHNEQFS. V and J are TRBV28 and TRBJ2-1, with D unresolved. The V gene's germline CDR1 is MDHEN and CDR2 SYDVKM. The CDR3 runs 15 residues.

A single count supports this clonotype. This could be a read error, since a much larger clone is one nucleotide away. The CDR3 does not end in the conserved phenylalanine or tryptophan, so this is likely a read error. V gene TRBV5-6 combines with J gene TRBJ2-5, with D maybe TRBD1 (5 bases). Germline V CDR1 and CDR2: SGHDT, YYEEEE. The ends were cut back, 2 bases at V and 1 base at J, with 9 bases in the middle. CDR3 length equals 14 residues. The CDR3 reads CASSLTGLQETQYI. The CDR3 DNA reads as TGTGCCAGCAGCTTAACAGGCCTCCAAGAGACCCAGTACATC.

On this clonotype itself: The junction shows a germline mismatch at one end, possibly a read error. CDR3 sequence reads: CSARGRGAFGILYF. The CDR3 coding sequence is TGCAGTGCTAGGGGCCGGGGGGCCTTCGGCATTCTGTACTTC. The V call is TRBV20-1, the J call TRBJ2-4; D is possibly TRBD2 (7 bases). CDR1 DFQATT and CDR2 SNEGSKA come from the germline V gene (reference sequence). CDR3 length: 14 amino acids.

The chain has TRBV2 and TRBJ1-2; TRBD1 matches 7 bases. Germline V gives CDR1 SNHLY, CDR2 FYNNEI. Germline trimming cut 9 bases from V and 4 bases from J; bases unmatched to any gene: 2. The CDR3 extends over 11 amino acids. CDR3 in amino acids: CARNRGYGYTF. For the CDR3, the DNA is TGTGCCAGGAACAGGGGCTATGGCTACACCTTC.

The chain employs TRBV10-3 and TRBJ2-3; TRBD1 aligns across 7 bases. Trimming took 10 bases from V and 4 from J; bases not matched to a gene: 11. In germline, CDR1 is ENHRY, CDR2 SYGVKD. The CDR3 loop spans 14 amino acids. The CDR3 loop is CATQGATGADTQYF. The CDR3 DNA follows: TGTGCCACGCAGGGAGCTACAGGGGCAGATACGCAGTATTTT.

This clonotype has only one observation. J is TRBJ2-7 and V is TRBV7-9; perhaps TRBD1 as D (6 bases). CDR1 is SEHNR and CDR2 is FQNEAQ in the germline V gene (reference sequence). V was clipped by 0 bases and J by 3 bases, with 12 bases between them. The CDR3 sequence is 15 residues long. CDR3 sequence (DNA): TGTGCCAGCAGCTTAGCGGGGACATGGATCTACGAGCAGTACTTC. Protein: CASSLAGTWIYEQYF.

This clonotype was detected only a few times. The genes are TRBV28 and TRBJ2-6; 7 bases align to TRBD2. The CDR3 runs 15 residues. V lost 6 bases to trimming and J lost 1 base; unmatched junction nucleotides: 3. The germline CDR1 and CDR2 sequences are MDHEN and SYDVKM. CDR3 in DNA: TGTGCCAGCAGCATGGGGGGGTCTGGGGCCAACGTCCTGACTTTC. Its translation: CASSMGGSGANVLTF. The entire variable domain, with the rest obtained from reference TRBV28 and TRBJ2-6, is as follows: DVKVTQSSRYLVKRTGEKVFLECVQDMDHENMFWYRQDPGLGLRLIYFSYDVKMKEKGDIPEGYSVSREKKERFSLILESASTNQTSMYLCASSMGGSGANVLTFGAGSRLTVL.

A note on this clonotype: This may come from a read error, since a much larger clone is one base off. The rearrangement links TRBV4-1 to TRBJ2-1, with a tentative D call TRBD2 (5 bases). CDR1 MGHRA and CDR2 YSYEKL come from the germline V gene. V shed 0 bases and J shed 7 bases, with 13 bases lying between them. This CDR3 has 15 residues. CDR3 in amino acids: CASSQDRVGSNEQFF. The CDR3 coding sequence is TGCGCCAGCAGCCAAGATCGGGTGGGGAGTAATGAGCAGTTCTTC.

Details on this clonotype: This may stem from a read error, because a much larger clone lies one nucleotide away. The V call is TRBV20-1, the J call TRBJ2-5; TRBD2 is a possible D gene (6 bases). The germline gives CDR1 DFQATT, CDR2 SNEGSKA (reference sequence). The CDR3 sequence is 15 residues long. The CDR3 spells CSAAEGTAVSETQNF. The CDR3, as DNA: TGCAGTGCTGCGGAGGGGACCGCGGTCTCAGAGACCCAGAACTTC.

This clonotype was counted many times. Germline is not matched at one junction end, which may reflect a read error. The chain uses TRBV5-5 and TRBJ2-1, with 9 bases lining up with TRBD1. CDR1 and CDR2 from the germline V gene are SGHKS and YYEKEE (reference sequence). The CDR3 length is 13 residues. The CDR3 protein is CASSLAYRDRDNF. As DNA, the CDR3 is TGTGCCAGCAGCTTGGCGTATAGGGACAGGGATAACTTC. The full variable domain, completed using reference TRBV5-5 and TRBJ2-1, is DAGVTQSPTHLIKTRGQQVTLRCSPISGHKSVSWYQQVLGQGPQFIFQYYEKEERGRGNFPDRFSARQFPNYSSELNVNALLLGDSALYLCASSLAYRDRDNFGPGTRLTVL.

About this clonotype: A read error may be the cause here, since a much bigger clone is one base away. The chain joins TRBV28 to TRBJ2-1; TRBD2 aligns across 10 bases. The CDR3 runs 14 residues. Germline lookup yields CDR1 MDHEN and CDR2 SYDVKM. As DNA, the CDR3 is TGTGCCAGCAGTCGGCTAGCGGGGGACAATGAGCAGTCCTTC. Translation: CASSRLAGDNEQSF.

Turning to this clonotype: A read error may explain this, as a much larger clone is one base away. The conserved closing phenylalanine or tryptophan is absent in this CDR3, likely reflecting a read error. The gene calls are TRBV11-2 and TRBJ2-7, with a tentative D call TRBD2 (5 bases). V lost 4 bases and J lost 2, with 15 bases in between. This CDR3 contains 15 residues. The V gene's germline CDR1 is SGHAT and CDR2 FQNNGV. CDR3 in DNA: TGTGCCAGCAGCTACCGGCGCGGGTCCCCCTACGAGCAGTACTTA. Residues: CASSYRRGSPYEQYL.